This T cell receptor beta chain was obtained from a study of cytomegalovirus exposure and HLA in healthy donors. Study-wide findings and caveats: In a later analysis, common viral pathogens appeared linked to several of the most significant clusters.

PCR was performed using 60 Vbeta and 13 Jbeta primers. Clones were read by immunoSEQ multiplex PCR, and TCRdb kept only the in-frame ones, dropping some. Its clone listing holds fewer than 70,000 clones. Concerning this clone: No antigen is known for it.

Participants comprised healthy donors of bone marrow. CDR1 is LGHNA and CDR2 is YNFKEQ in the germline V gene. V was cut by 3 bases and J by 4 bases, with 4 bases left in between. This CDR3 region has 11 residues. This TCR came from a man aged 25-45 years in good health and CMV-seropositive. The specimen sequenced was PBMCs. The chain couples TRBV4-2 to TRBJ2-7; no firm D call. For the CDR3, the DNA is TGTGCCAGCAGCCACCAGTACGAGCAGTACTTC. Amino acid sequence: CASSHQYEQYF.